This is a list of T cell receptor beta chains from one sample in a study of sequential checkpoint blockade in melanoma. The protocol was immunoSEQ multiplex PCR, while the TCRdb copy is restricted to in-frame clones and leaves out a portion. The sample holds about 18,000 clones, 26% seen once. The source was tumor tissue (inferred from file names), collected from a patient given nivolumab and ipilimumab in sequence. The origin of the receptors is a human donor with melanoma. Each CDR3 is given with its conserved first and last residue. The D gene is left open where the match is weak. The size of a clone is reported for some rows only, either as once, few or many, or as a class for expanded clones.

CSVEPAGRKNTEAFF	TGCAGCGTTGAACCAGCAGGGAGGAAGAACACTGAAGCTTTCTTT	-	TRBV29-1	TRBJ1-1	-
CAWSGGRREETQYF	TGTGCCTGGAGTGGGGGACGAAGAGAAGAGACCCAGTACTTC	-	TRBV30	TRBJ2-5	-
CASSYLSTSGNEQFF	TGTGCCAGCAGTTACTTATCGACTAGCGGAAATGAGCAGTTCTTC	-	TRBV6-8	TRBJ2-1	TRBD2
CASSLLTSVVLDTQYF	TGTGCCAGCAGCCTCTTGACTAGCGTAGTTCTAGATACGCAGTATTTT	many	TRBV11-3	TRBJ2-3	TRBD2
CASSEVGRANTEAFF	TGCGCCAGCAGTGAGGTGGGAAGGGCGAACACTGAAGCTTTCTTT	medium-sized	TRBV10-2	TRBJ1-1	-
CASSPTSGSYNEQFF	TGTGCCAGCAGCCCCACTAGCGGGAGCTACAATGAGCAGTTCTTC	-	TRBV11-3	TRBJ2-1	TRBD2
CASRGQGAGTGELFF	TGTGCCAGCAGAGGACAGGGGGCGGGAACCGGGGAGCTGTTTTTT	few	TRBV11-3	TRBJ2-2	TRBD1
CASSLTSTDTQYF	TGTGCCAGCAGCCTCACTAGCACAGATACGCAGTATTTT	few	TRBV9	TRBJ2-3	-
CASSQSAYRDTEAFF	TGCGCCAGCAGTCAATCCGCCTACAGGGACACTGAAGCTTTCTTT	few	TRBV23-1	TRBJ1-1	-
CASSPMGLRHGIDNEQFF	TGTGCCAGCAGCCCAATGGGGCTGCGGCACGGTATCGACAATGAGCAGTTCTTC	few	TRBV9	TRBJ2-1	-
CASSTSGNNQPQHF	TGTGCCAGCAGTACCTCGGGAAATAATCAGCCCCAGCATTTT	-	TRBV25-1	TRBJ1-5	-
CASSMQQGFRQPQHF	TGTGCCAGTAGTATGCAACAGGGTTTTCGGCAGCCCCAGCATTTT	-	TRBV19	TRBJ1-5	-
CASSPGQGSYEQYF	TGTGCCAGCTCACCAGGACAGGGTTCCTACGAGCAGTACTTC	once	TRBV18	TRBJ2-7	TRBD1
CASSYPPATGNTEAFF	TGTGCCAGCAGTTACCCCCCGGCAACGGGGAACACTGAAGCTTTCTTT	few	TRBV6-8	TRBJ1-1	-
CAISESKGKGNSPLHF	TGTGCCATCAGTGAGTCGAAGGGGAAGGGGAATTCACCCCTCCACTTT	-	TRBV10-3	TRBJ1-6	-
CASSLRGGTSGNTIYF	TGTGCCAGCAGCTTGCGGGGGGGGACCTCTGGAAACACCATATATTTT	-	TRBV11-3	TRBJ1-3	-
CAWDLAPTEGEQFF	TGTGCCTGGGACTTAGCGCCGACCGAGGGTGAGCAGTTCTTC	few	TRBV30	TRBJ2-1	-
CASSPKTGTHRSYGYTF	TGTGCCAGCTCACCAAAAACCGGGACCCATAGGTCCTATGGCTACACCTTC	once	TRBV18	TRBJ1-2	-
CASSLRGSNQPQHF	TGTGCCAGCAGCCTCCGAGGGTCGAATCAGCCCCAGCATTTT	-	TRBV11-3	TRBJ1-5	-
CATNRDSRSYEQYF	TGTGCCACTAACCGGGACTCCCGCTCCTACGAGCAGTACTTC	few	TRBV12-2	TRBJ2-7	-
CASSLGGGRELRNEKLFF	TGTGCCAGCAGCCTGGGGGGCGGAAGAGAACTGAGAAATGAAAAACTGTTTTTT	many	TRBV11-3	TRBJ1-4	-
CASGNPSSSGELFF	TGCGCCAGCGGAAACCCCTCTTCGAGCGGGGAGCTGTTTTTT	-	TRBV5-1	TRBJ2-2	-
CASSRAGPSGANVLTF	TGTGCCAGCAGCCGGGCAGGGCCCTCTGGGGCCAACGTCCTGACTTTC	few	TRBV11-1	TRBJ2-6	-
CASSQDRGGGRDTQYF	TGTGCCAGCAGCCAAGATCGTGGCGGGGGGCGAGATACGCAGTATTTT	-	TRBV7-6	TRBJ2-3	TRBD2
CASSRRGGTDTQYF	TGTGCCAGCAGCCGTCGAGGGGGCACAGATACGCAGTATTTT	many	TRBV11-3	TRBJ2-3	-
CASTSPGLAGGPDTDTQYF	TGCGCCAGCACCTCTCCCGGCCTAGCGGGGGGGCCAGACACAGATACGCAGTATTTT	few	TRBV1	TRBJ2-3	-
CASRYQGQLNQPQHF	TGTGCCAGTAGATATCAGGGACAGCTTAATCAGCCCCAGCATTTT	-	TRBV19	TRBJ1-5	TRBD1
CASLRGINQPQHF	TGTGCCAGTTTGAGAGGGATCAATCAGCCCCAGCATTTT	-	TRBV12-5	TRBJ1-5	-
CASSETGVSSYNEQFF	TGTGCCAGCAGCGAGACAGGGGTCTCCTCGTACAATGAGCAGTTCTTC	few	TRBV6-8	TRBJ2-1	TRBD1
CASTADRVNEQFF	TGTGCCAGCACCGCTGATAGGGTCAATGAGCAGTTCTTC	-	TRBV9	TRBJ2-1	-
CASSSSQAGGRYNEQFF	TGTGCCAGCAGTTCATCACAAGCGGGAGGACGATACAATGAGCAGTTCTTC	-	TRBV28	TRBJ2-1	TRBD2
CATSMGRTGFSGGYTF	TGTGCCACCAGCATGGGTAGAACAGGGTTTAGTGGAGGCTACACCTTC	-	TRBV15	TRBJ1-2	-
CASSFRRTGYGYTF	TGTGCCAGCAGCTTTAGGAGGACAGGCTATGGCTACACCTTC	-	TRBV28	TRBJ1-2	TRBD1
CASSLGTPGANVLTF	TGTGCCAGCAGCTTAGGGACTCCTGGGGCCAACGTCCTGACTTTC	-	TRBV7-6	TRBJ2-6	-
CASSEFLPGSQPQHF	TGTGCCAGCAGTGAGTTCTTGCCAGGGAGCCAGCCCCAGCATTTT	few	TRBV2	TRBJ1-5	-
CASSGSSNTEAFF	TGTGCCAGCAGTGGTAGTTCGAACACTGAAGCTTTCTTT	few	TRBV6-8	TRBJ1-1	-
CASSRSQSYGYTF	TGTGCCAGCAGCCGATCCCAGAGCTATGGCTACACCTTC	-	TRBV7-8	TRBJ1-2	-
CASSLAGLPGGNEQFF	TGCGCCAGCAGCTTAGCGGGATTACCAGGGGGCAATGAGCAGTTCTTC	-	TRBV5-1	TRBJ2-1	-
CASSPGYSGGRADTQYF	TGTGCCAGCAGTCCTGGATATAGCGGGGGAAGGGCAGATACGCAGTATTTT	-	TRBV6-8	TRBJ2-3	TRBD2
CASSLQGNYGYTF	TGCGCCAGCAGCTTGCAGGGGAACTATGGCTACACCTTC	few	TRBV23-1	TRBJ1-2	-
CASSSGQGRSVAFF	TGCGCCAGCAGCTCGGGACAGGGCCGTTCGGTTGCTTTCTTT	-	TRBV5-1	TRBJ1-1	TRBD1
CASSPSPTGDTGELFF	TGTGCCAGCAGCCCGAGCCCGACAGGGGACACCGGGGAGCTGTTTTTT	few	TRBV11-3	TRBJ2-2	TRBD1
CASSFGQRVNYGYTF	TGTGCCAGCAGCTTCGGACAGAGGGTTAACTATGGCTACACCTTC	many	TRBV11-3	TRBJ1-2	-
CASSLLGGGVYEQYF	TGTGCCAGCAGCTTATTGGGCGGGGGGGTATACGAGCAGTACTTC	-	TRBV11-3	TRBJ2-7	TRBD2
CASSIGPAYEQYF	TGTGCCAGTAGTATAGGGCCAGCCTACGAGCAGTACTTC	-	TRBV19	TRBJ2-7	-
CASSYGTGGAGKSSYEQYF	TGTGCCAGCAGCTACGGGACAGGGGGCGCGGGTAAGAGCTCCTACGAGCAGTACTTC	-	TRBV7-5	TRBJ2-7	-
CASSLQNQLAGAYEQYF	TGTGCCAGCAGCTTACAGAATCAGCTAGCGGGGGCCTACGAGCAGTACTTC	-	TRBV11-3	TRBJ2-7	TRBD2
CASSPWGNEQFF	TGTGCCAGCAGCCCATGGGGCAATGAGCAGTTCTTC	-	TRBV28	TRBJ2-1	-
CASSGRTEGSEQYF	TGTGCCAGCAGTGGTAGGACAGAAGGGTCCGAGCAGTACTTC	-	TRBV28	TRBJ2-7	-
CASSLDLGQGGLEYF	TGCGCCAGCAGCTTGGACTTGGGACAAGGGGGACTGGAGTACTTC	few	TRBV5-1	TRBJ2-7	-
CASSHRPSRTNNEQFF	TGTGCCAGTAGTCACCGACCCTCTAGAACAAACAATGAGCAGTTCTTC	-	TRBV19	TRBJ2-1	-
CASRGPNNEQFF	TGTGCCAGCAGAGGTCCTAACAATGAGCAGTTCTTC	few	TRBV28	TRBJ2-1	-
CAIPAMGGNTIYF	TGTGCCATACCCGCGATGGGTGGAAACACCATATATTTT	-	TRBV30	TRBJ1-3	-
CASSSTLLLDNEQFF	TGTGCCAGCAGCTCCACCCTCCTCTTAGACAATGAGCAGTTCTTC	-	TRBV7-7	TRBJ2-1	-
CASSPDRGRQETQYF	TGTGCCAGCAGTCCAGACAGGGGGCGTCAAGAGACCCAGTACTTC	-	TRBV9	TRBJ2-5	TRBD1
CASSPTPPGPLKDEQFF	TGTGCCAGCAGTCCTACCCCCCCGGGACCACTAAAGGATGAGCAGTTCTTC	few	TRBV28	TRBJ2-1	-
CAWSDEGGAGEKLFF	TGTGCCTGGAGTGATGAGGGGGGCGCAGGGGAAAAACTGTTTTTT	few	TRBV30	TRBJ1-4	-